The 20 T cell receptor beta chains given below trace back to one sample, sequenced in a study of T cell changes during pregnancy in multiple sclerosis. Produced via immunoSEQ multiplex PCR; TCRdb's table is partial and in-frame only. The repertoire includes approximately 50,000 clones, roughly 90% of them detected once, and about 1.5% sits in the top ten. This specimen was peripheral blood, taken in the second trimester of pregnancy. These receptors were collected from a female donor with multiple sclerosis, enrolled in a pregnancy study.

The DNA for the CDR3 is TGTGCCAGCATGCTACAGGAAAACACCGGGGAGCTGTTTTTT. This gives the protein CASMLQENTGELFF. V and J are TRBV6-4 and TRBJ2-2; D is perhaps TRBD1 (5 bases). The CDR3 has 14 residues. V lost 7 bases and J 2 bases, leaving 11 bases between the germline ends. Germline assignment: CDR1 MRHNA and CDR2 SNTAGT.

The CDR3, as DNA: TGCGCCAGCAGCACCATTAAAGGGGCCTACAATGAGCAGTTCTTC. Translated, it gives CASSTIKGAYNEQFF. The chain carries TRBV5-1 and TRBJ2-1; weak D call: TRBD1 (5 bases). CDR3 length equals 15 residues. V gave up 4 bases and J gave up 2 bases, with 13 bases separating them. Germline CDR1 reads SGHRS; CDR2 reads YFSETQ.

The chain couples TRBV2 to TRBJ1-5; TRBD1 aligns across 10 bases. Germline CDR1 SNHLY, CDR2 FYNNEI. V dropped 3 bases and J dropped 5; count of bases not matched to a gene: 1. The CDR3 is made up of 14 amino acids. CDR3 sequence reads: CASSEGQGHQPQHF. Here the CDR3 DNA reads TGTGCCAGCAGTGAGGGACAGGGGCATCAGCCCCAGCATTTT.

The chain links TRBV2 to TRBJ2-3; 8 bases fit TRBD1. The CDR3 consists of 16 residues. Looked up from germline, CDR1 is SNHLY and CDR2 is FYNNEI. After removal of 7 bases from V and 0 bases from J, the junction contained 9 bases not matched to a gene. The CDR3 nucleotides are TGTGCCAGCAACTTTCAGGGGGCCCTTAGCACAGATACGCAGTATTTT. This translates into CASNFQGALSTDTQYF.

The chain uses TRBV28 and TRBJ1-4; 10 bases line up with TRBD1. After removal of 2 bases from V and 8 bases from J, the junction contained 2 bases not matched to a gene. Germline V gene lookup returns CDR1 MDHEN and CDR2 SYDVKM. This CDR3 is 14 amino acids long. CDR3 protein: CASSLGGQGEKLFF. The CDR3, as DNA: TGTGCCAGCAGTTTAGGGGGACAGGGGGAAAAACTGTTTTTT. Full variable domain (missing parts from reference TRBV28 and TRBJ1-4): DVKVTQSSRYLVKRTGEKVFLECVQDMDHENMFWYRQDPGLGLRLIYFSYDVKMKEKGDIPEGYSVSREKKERFSLILESASTNQTSMYLCASSLGGQGEKLFFGSGTQLSVL.

The rearrangement links TRBV14 to TRBJ2-1; 7 positions match TRBD2. Germline CDR1 and CDR2: SGHDN and FVKESK. CDR3 length equals 17 residues. V was pared by 0 bases and J by 0 bases, with 5 bases of the junction left unmatched. The CDR3 nucleotides read TGTGCCAGCAGCCAAGATTGGAGCGGGACCTCCTACAATGAGCAGTTCTTC. Protein sequence: CASSQDWSGTSYNEQFF.

This clone was recorded once. The rearrangement links TRBV7-3 to TRBJ1-2, with a tentative D call TRBD1 (6 bases). Germline loops: CDR1 SGHTA, CDR2 FQGTGA. V lost 3 bases to trimming and J lost 6 bases, with 14 bases between them. The CDR3 has 14 residues. The CDR3 loop reads CASSFGGLENGYTF. DNA for the CDR3: TGTGCCAGCAGCTTCGGGGGGCTGGAGAATGGCTACACCTTC.

J is TRBJ1-2 and V is TRBV7-3, with D perhaps matching TRBD1 (6 bases). V shed 5 bases and J shed 5 bases, with 15 bases lying between them. This CDR3 has 14 residues. Germline-derived CDR1 and CDR2 are SGHTA and FQGTGA. Here the CDR3 reads CASSEKGTYYGYTF. DNA of the CDR3: TGTGCCAGCAGCGAAAAAGGGACATATTATGGCTACACCTTC. The complete variable domain, with remaining parts taken from reference TRBV7-3 and TRBJ1-2, reads GAGVSQTPSNKVTEKGKYVELRCDPISGHTALYWYRQSLGQGPEFLIYFQGTGAADDSGLPNDRFFAVRPEGSVSTLKIQRTERGDSAVYLCASSEKGTYYGYTFGSGTRLTVV.

The chain has TRBV28 and TRBJ1-3; TRBD1 might be the D (5 bases). CDR3 size: 13 residues. CDR1 is MDHEN, CDR2 SYDVKM, per germline. Trimming pared 5 bases from V and 4 bases from J, leaving 9 bases between. CDR3 DNA sequence: TGTGCCAGCAGTCCAGGGCTGGGAAACACCATATATTTT. This gives the protein CASSPGLGNTIYF.

On this clone itself: A read error may account for a junction end that differs from germline. The sample carries other DNA sequences with the same CDR3. The V and J genes are TRBV29-1 and TRBJ2-2; a weak D match, TRBD2 (5 bases). The CDR3 is 11 amino acids. The V gene's germline CDR1 is SQVTM and CDR2 ANQGSEA. The CDR3 here is CSAGRTGELFF. In nucleotides, the CDR3 is TGCAGCGCCGGTCGGACCGGGGAGTTGTTTTTT.

This clone was observed a single time. J is TRBJ1-1 and V is TRBV5-6; unclear D gene. The V gene's germline CDR1 is SGHDT and CDR2 YYEEEE. The V end lost 4 bases, the J end lost 4 bases, and 17 bases lay between the germline ends. The CDR3 consists of 15 residues. As DNA, the CDR3 is TGTGCCAGCAGCCCGGTCGGGCGGGAGAGCACTGAAGCTTTCTTT. This translates into CASSPVGRESTEAFF.

The rearrangement uses TRBV19 and TRBJ2-7; D possibly corresponds to TRBD1 (5 bases). V lost 4 bases, J lost 2 bases, and 12 bases lay in between. Germline loops: CDR1 LNHDA, CDR2 SQIVND (reference sequence). This CDR3 has 14 residues. CDR3 protein: CASSTDSFTYEQYF. CDR3 coding DNA: TGTGCCAGTAGTACTGACAGCTTTACCTACGAGCAGTACTTC.

J is TRBJ2-7 and V is TRBV4-1; TRBD2 matches at 7 bases. This CDR3 contains 18 residues. J gave up 2 bases and V 4 bases, and 17 bases lay outside the gene matches. The germline CDR1 and CDR2 sequences are MGHRA and YSYEKL. The CDR3, as DNA: TGCGCCAGCAGCCTACGCCCATCCGGGGCCGGGGGGACCTACGAGCAGTACTTC. Encoded protein: CASSLRPSGAGGTYEQYF.

The V gene is TRBV7-9, the J gene TRBJ1-4; 8 nucleotides match TRBD1. The CDR3 loop spans 15 amino acids. CDR1 and CDR2 from the germline V gene are SEHNR and FQNEAQ (reference sequence). With V trimmed by 5 bases and J by 3 bases, 5 bases remained unmatched. The CDR3 DNA follows: TGTGCCAGCAGCCCGCAGGGGGCGGCTAATGAAAAACTGTTTTTT. This sequence encodes CASSPQGAANEKLFF.

The chain is built from TRBV7-3 and TRBJ2-3; maybe TRBD2 (6 bases). V was shortened by 0 bases and J by 3 bases, with 16 bases between the two germline ends. From germline, CDR1 is SGHTA and CDR2 FQGTGA. The CDR3 spans 17 residues. The CDR3 protein is CASSLTALAGQTDTQYF. In nucleotides, the CDR3 is TGTGCCAGCAGCTTAACGGCACTAGCAGGGCAAACAGATACGCAGTATTTT. The full variable domain, rest sourced from reference TRBV7-3 and TRBJ2-3, is GAGVSQTPSNKVTEKGKYVELRCDPISGHTALYWYRQSLGQGPEFLIYFQGTGAADDSGLPNDRFFAVRPEGSVSTLKIQRTERGDSAVYLCASSLTALAGQTDTQYFGPGTRLTVL.

The chain links TRBV5-4 to TRBJ1-1; D is ambiguous. The CDR3 is 13 amino acids. Trimming took 3 bases from V and 3 from J, leaving 9 bases between them. The germline CDR1 and CDR2 sequences are SGHNT and YYREEE (reference sequence). In DNA, the CDR3 is TGTGCCAGCAGCTCCCGGTTGGACACTGAAGCTTTCTTT. Its protein product is CASSSRLDTEAFF.

The gene calls are TRBV11-2 and TRBJ1-1; TRBD1 might be the D (5 bases). The CDR3 spans 15 residues. CDR1 and CDR2 from the germline V gene are SGHAT and FQNNGV. The ends were cut back, 1 base at V and 1 base at J, with 10 bases in the middle. DNA for the CDR3: TGTGCCAGCAGCTTAGGGCAGGGTAGGAACACTGAAGCTTTCTTT. Translating it yields CASSLGQGRNTEAFF.

This clone appeared many times. At the DNA level, this CDR3 is encoded by other sequences in the same sample as well. The CDR3 region has the DNA TGCGCCAGCAGCCAGGGGCCGGGACAGGGGACCTACGAGCAGTACTTC. It translates to CASSQGPGQGTYEQYF. The V call is TRBV4-1, the J call TRBJ2-7; 10 nucleotides align to TRBD1. This CDR3 contains 16 residues. V lost 3 bases to trimming and J lost 2 bases; unmatched junction nucleotides: 7. Germline-derived CDR1 and CDR2 are MGHRA and YSYEKL.

The gene calls are TRBV19 and TRBJ2-1; 7 bases map to TRBD2. V was clipped by 6 bases and J by 6 bases; unmatched bases: 8. The CDR3 sequence is 14 residues long. Germline V gene lookup returns CDR1 LNHDA and CDR2 SQIVND (reference sequence). Here the CDR3 reads CASSRSGISNEQFF. The DNA of the CDR3 is TGTGCCAGTAGCAGGAGCGGGATTTCCAATGAGCAGTTCTTC.

J is TRBJ1-1 and V is TRBV5-1; 11 bases agree with TRBD1. Germline values: CDR1 SGHRS, CDR2 YFSETQ. V gave up 4 bases and J gave up 5 bases; unmatched junction bases: 4. The CDR3 has 14 residues. The DNA for the CDR3 is TGCGCCAGCAGCGGGGGGACAGGGGGGACTGAAGCTTTCTTT. This gives the protein CASSGGTGGTEAFF. The full variable domain, in which reference TRBV5-1 and TRBJ1-1 provide the parts outside the CDR3, is KAGVTQTPRYLIKTRGQQVTLSCSPISGHRSVSWYQQTPGQGLQFLFEYFSETQRNKGNFPGRFSGRQFSNSRSEMNVSTLELGDSALYLCASSGGTGGTEAFFGQGTRLTVV.